These 23 T cell receptor beta chains originate from one sample sequenced in a study of OX40 agonist ivuxolimab in advanced cancers. TCRdb's copy holds only in-frame clones and misses some; the assay was immunoSEQ multiplex PCR. The table has about 40,000 clones, about 81% seen once. The sequenced sample was CD4+ or CD8+ T cells sorted from blood, obtained in a trial of the OX40 agonist ivuxolimab. These receptors were taken from an adult with an advanced solid tumor such as melanoma, head and neck, liver or kidney cancer.

V is TRBV27 and J is TRBJ2-3; D gene unclear. Germline values: CDR1 MNHEY, CDR2 SMNVEV (reference sequence). This CDR3 is built from 12 residues. V was pared by 4 bases and J by 6 bases, with 8 bases between. The CDR3 nucleotides read TGTGCCAGCAGTTCTCTAAGGGATACGCAGTATTTT. Translated: CASSSLRDTQYF.

The CDR3 region is CASGRETQYF. The DNA of the CDR3 is TGTGCCAGCGGAAGAGAGACCCAGTACTTC. The rearrangement links TRBV5-6 to TRBJ2-5; D is ambiguous. The V end was cut by 7 bases, the J end by 4 bases, with 5 bases between. The V gene's germline CDR1 is SGHDT and CDR2 YYEEEE. This CDR3 comprises 10 residues.

This clone has just one count. The chain carries TRBV6-1 and TRBJ2-6; D might be TRBD1 (5 bases). Germline V CDR1 and CDR2: MNHNS, SASEGT. The V end was cut by 2 bases, the J end by 3 bases, with 5 bases between. The CDR3 is made up of 14 amino acids. The CDR3 region is CASSEQGGANVLTF. DNA for the CDR3: TGTGCCAGCAGTGAACAGGGTGGGGCCAACGTCCTGACTTTC.

This sequence joins TRBV5-1 and TRBJ1-2; D might be TRBD1 (6 bases). The CDR3 loop spans 14 amino acids. Germline V gene sequence: CDR1 SGHRS, CDR2 YFSETQ. The V and J ends lost 0 bases and 4 bases respectively, with 10 bases between them. CDR3 bases: TGCGCCAGCAGCTTGGCCCAGGGGACCTATGGCTACACCTTC. Residues: CASSLAQGTYGYTF.

This chain links TRBV7-9 with TRBJ1-1, with 8 nucleotides matching TRBD1. The V and J ends lost 5 bases and 6 bases, in that order; junction bases with no gene match: 8. Per the germline V gene, CDR1 is SEHNR and CDR2 is FQNEAQ (reference sequence). The CDR3 is 14 residues long. The CDR3: CASSPGGQFSEAFF. Written as DNA, the CDR3 is TGTGCCAGCAGCCCAGGGGGCCAGTTCTCTGAAGCTTTCTTT.

The chain couples TRBV18 to TRBJ1-2, with 9 bases identical to TRBD1. This CDR3 has 17 amino acids. Germline CDR1 is KGHSH and CDR2 is LQKENI. V lost 6 bases to trimming and J lost 4 bases; unmatched junction nucleotides: 15. The CDR3 nucleotides read TGTGCCAGCTCGTCGTACCTCGACAGGGGGGACAGCTATGGCTACACCTTC. Amino acid sequence: CASSSYLDRGDSYGYTF.

The V call is TRBV5-4, the J call TRBJ1-2, with D possibly being TRBD1 (6 bases). CDR1 is SGHNT, CDR2 YYREEE, per germline (reference sequence). V dropped 3 bases and J dropped 1 base, with 13 bases sitting between them. The CDR3 has 15 amino acids. Here the CDR3 reads CASSSRTDSNYGYTF. CDR3 in DNA: TGTGCCAGCAGCTCACGAACGGACAGTAACTATGGCTACACCTTC.

This rearrangement joins TRBV5-1 to TRBJ1-1, with D maybe TRBD1 (6 bases). The V gene's germline CDR1 is SGHRS and CDR2 YFSETQ. This CDR3 is 16 amino acids long. Trimming removed 1 base from V and 5 bases from J, with 18 bases in between. The CDR3 is CASSLNRVDGNTEAFF. The CDR3 bases are TGCGCCAGCAGCTTGAACAGGGTAGATGGAAATACTGAAGCTTTCTTT.

This clone was recorded only once. The CDR3 nucleotides read TGCGCCAGCAGCTTCGGACAGGGGATAGAGACCCAGTACTTC. Residues: CASSFGQGIETQYF. The chain has TRBV5-1 and TRBJ2-5; 9 bases line up with TRBD1. This CDR3 is built from 14 residues. Germline CDR1 is SGHRS and CDR2 is YFSETQ. V was pared by 2 bases and J by 4 bases, with 3 bases of the junction left unmatched.

V and J are TRBV7-9 and TRBJ2-1, with D unresolved. CDR3 size: 11 residues. Germline lookup yields CDR1 SEHNR and CDR2 FQNEAQ (reference sequence). V was trimmed by 5 bases and J by 8 bases, leaving 7 bases between them. The CDR3 DNA follows: TGTGCCAGCAGCACATACGATGAGCAGTTCTTC. Its protein product is CASSTYDEQFF.

The chain employs TRBV7-2 and TRBJ2-7; D possibly corresponds to TRBD1 (5 bases). Germline CDR1 reads SGHTA; CDR2 reads FQGNSA. V shed 4 bases and J shed 0 bases, with 13 bases lying between them. The CDR3 length is 15 residues. As DNA, the CDR3 is TGTGCCAGCAGCTCCGGACATACTTCCTCCTACGAGCAGTACTTC. This gives the protein CASSSGHTSSYEQYF.

The genes are TRBV4-3 and TRBJ1-3, with D perhaps matching TRBD1 (5 bases). Germline lookup yields CDR1 LGHNA and CDR2 YSLEER. V lost 1 base and J lost 4, with 11 bases in between. CDR3 length equals 15 residues. The DNA for the CDR3 is TGCGCCAGCAGCCAAGGACAGAGCCGCGGAAACACCATATATTTT. It encodes CASSQGQSRGNTIYF.

The chain links TRBV5-5 to TRBJ2-7, with D tentatively TRBD1 (6 bases). The ends were cut back, 0 bases at V and 2 bases at J, with 12 bases in the middle. The CDR3 runs 15 residues. The germline V gene encodes CDR1 SGHKS and CDR2 YYEKEE (reference sequence). The CDR3 sequence: CASSLGLDSPYEQYV. The DNA of the CDR3 is TGTGCCAGCAGCTTGGGTTTGGACAGCCCCTACGAGCAGTACGTC.

This clone has a handful of counts. This chain joins TRBV4-1 and TRBJ2-7; TRBD1 matches at 10 bases. The V gene's germline CDR1 is MGHRA and CDR2 YSYEKL. This CDR3 region has 14 residues. The junction had 6 bases not matched to a gene; V was cut back by 4 bases and J by 6 bases. CDR3 residues: CASSLAGTGVEQYF. The CDR3 DNA is TGCGCCAGCAGCCTAGCCGGGACAGGGGTCGAGCAGTACTTC.

The table lists this clone with a count of one. The chain joins TRBV5-1 to TRBJ1-1; D is unresolved. Germline CDR1 and CDR2: SGHRS and YFSETQ. V was shortened by 0 bases and J by 3 bases, with 9 bases between the two germline ends. CDR3 length equals 14 residues. CDR3 sequence (DNA): TGCGCCAGCAGCTTGGAAGGGCTAGACACTGAAGCTTTCTTT. The encoded protein is CASSLEGLDTEAFF.

As for this clone: Other DNA sequences from this sample encode an identical CDR3 as well. The chain is built from TRBV5-1 and TRBJ2-3; 7 bases align to TRBD2. Germline values: CDR1 SGHRS, CDR2 YFSETQ. V lost 2 bases to trimming and J lost 3 bases; unmatched junction nucleotides: 18. The CDR3 consists of 19 residues. CDR3 residues: CASSLVNFASGLKTDTQYF. The DNA for the CDR3 is TGCGCCAGCAGCTTAGTGAATTTTGCGTCGGGACTAAAAACAGATACGCAGTATTTT.

This chain links TRBV30 with TRBJ2-3; D is unclear. V lost 5 bases, J lost 0 bases, and 9 bases lay in between. Germline V gene sequence: CDR1 GTSNPN, CDR2 SVGIG (reference sequence). This CDR3 has 13 residues. CDR3 sequence: CAWLQPSTDTQYF. The CDR3 DNA follows: TGTGCCTGGCTCCAGCCTAGCACAGATACGCAGTATTTT.

The rearrangement joins TRBV5-1 to TRBJ2-5; unclear D gene. The CDR3 covers 14 residues. Per the germline V gene, CDR1 is SGHRS and CDR2 is YFSETQ. V was clipped by 0 bases and J by 0 bases, with 6 bases between them. Written as DNA, the CDR3 is TGCGCCAGCAGCTTGGGTACTAACCAAGAGACCCAGTACTTC. Translated, it gives CASSLGTNQETQYF.

The chain joins TRBV5-4 to TRBJ1-6; D is possibly TRBD1 (5 bases). Trimming took off 1 base at V and 9 bases at J, with 14 bases between the two ends. The length of the CDR3 is 15 residues. Germline V gives CDR1 SGHNT, CDR2 YYREEE (reference sequence). The CDR3 nucleotides are TGTGCCAGCAGCTTGTCGGGGGGATGGGGTTCACCCCTCCACTTT. This encodes CASSLSGGWGSPLHF.

The CDR3 is CASSLGGLFEQYF. As DNA, the CDR3 is TGCGCCAGCAGCTTAGGGGGGCTATTCGAGCAGTACTTC. The V gene is TRBV5-1, the J gene TRBJ2-7; D possibly uses TRBD1 or TRBD2 (6 bases each). This CDR3 has 13 residues. Trimming removed 2 bases at V and 6 bases at J, with 12 bases between. Germline CDR1 is SGHRS and CDR2 is YFSETQ.

As DNA, the CDR3 is TGTGCCAGCTCACCAGTGATGGAAAACTATGGCTACACCTTC. Its protein product is CASSPVMENYGYTF. This chain joins TRBV18 and TRBJ1-2; no definite D call. The germline gives CDR1 KGHSH, CDR2 LQKENI. Trimming shortened V by 2 bases and J by 2 bases, and 9 bases separated the two germline ends. The length of the CDR3 is 14 residues.

The chain combines TRBV5-4 with TRBJ2-5; D unresolved. Trimming took 4 bases from V and 2 from J, leaving 12 bases between them. This CDR3 spans 14 amino acids. The V gene's germline CDR1 is SGHNT and CDR2 YYREEE (reference sequence). Here the CDR3 DNA reads TGTGCCAGCAGCCAGACTGGAATTCAAGAGACCCAGTACTTC. Its translation is CASSQTGIQETQYF.

This clone was seen only a few times. This rearrangement joins TRBV7-9 to TRBJ2-1; the D is unclear. This CDR3 has 16 residues. V lost 7 bases to trimming and J lost 6 bases, with 22 bases between them. The germline CDR1 and CDR2 sequences are SEHNR and FQNEAQ (reference sequence). The CDR3 reads CASTLPTSELGNEQFF. CDR3 DNA sequence: TGTGCCAGCACCCTCCCAACCTCCGAGCTAGGCAATGAGCAGTTCTTC.